The 3 T cell receptor beta chains given below trace back to one sample, sequenced in a study of Ad26.COV2.S vaccination and SARS-CoV-2 variants. Assay used: immunoSEQ multiplex PCR; TCRdb lists only in-frame clones, some missing. The profile shows about 330,000 clones, around 90% of them singletons. Indicated treatment: about 20 received Ad26.COV2.S at low or high dose, single or two shots; 5 received placebo; per-sample allocation not given. It was on day 63 after the first vaccine or placebo injection that samples were taken. This material consisted of peripheral blood, taken in a trial of Ad26.COV2.S vaccine versus placebo. Every receptor here comes from a person aged 18-60 years who received the Ad26.COV2.S COVID-19 vaccine or a placebo.

The gene calls are TRBV24-1 and TRBJ2-1; TRBD2 matches 9 bases. CDR1 is KGHDR, CDR2 SFDVKD, per germline. V lost 12 bases to trimming and J lost 7 bases; unmatched junction nucleotides: 9. This CDR3 spans 13 amino acids. The CDR3 here is CAASSGARNEQFF. The CDR3 nucleotides read TGTGCCGCGTCTAGCGGGGCCAGGAATGAGCAGTTCTTC.

As DNA, the CDR3 is TGTGCCAGCAGTTATTCGTATCAGCCCCAGCATTTT. This encodes CASSYSYQPQHF. The chain uses TRBV6-2 or TRBV6-3 and TRBJ1-5; D uncertain. Per germline, CDR1 MNHEY and CDR2 SVGEGT. CDR3 length equals 12 residues. The germline V and J ends were trimmed by 3 bases and 5 bases, with 5 bases remaining between them.

The rearrangement uses TRBV12-5 and TRBJ1-4, with D perhaps matching TRBD1 (5 bases). This CDR3 has 14 amino acids. Trimming took off 6 bases at V and 4 bases at J, with 12 bases between the two ends. CDR1 and CDR2 from the germline V gene are LGHNT and FRNRAP. The CDR3 is CASGPGRNNEKLFF. Written as DNA, the CDR3 is TGTGCTAGTGGCCCGGGACGGAATAATGAAAAACTGTTTTTT. Drawing the rest from reference TRBV12-5 and TRBJ1-4, the complete variable domain is DARVTQTPRHKVTEMGQEVTMRCQPILGHNTVFWYRQTMMQGLELLAYFRNRAPLDDSGMPKDRFSAEMPDATLATLKIQPSEPRDSAVYFCASGPGRNNEKLFFGSGTQLSVL.